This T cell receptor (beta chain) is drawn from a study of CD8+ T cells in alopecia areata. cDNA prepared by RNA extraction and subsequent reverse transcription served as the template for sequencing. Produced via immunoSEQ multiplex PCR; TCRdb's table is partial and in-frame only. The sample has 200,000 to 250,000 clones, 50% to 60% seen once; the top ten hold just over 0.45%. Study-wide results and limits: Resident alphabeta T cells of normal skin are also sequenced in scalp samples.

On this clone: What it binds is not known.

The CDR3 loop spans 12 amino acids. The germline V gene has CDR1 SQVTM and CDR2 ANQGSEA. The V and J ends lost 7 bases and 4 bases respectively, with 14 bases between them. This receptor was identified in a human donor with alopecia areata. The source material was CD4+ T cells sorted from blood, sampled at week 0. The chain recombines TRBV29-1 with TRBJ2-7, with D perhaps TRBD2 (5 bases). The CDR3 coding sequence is TGCAGCGGGCGTAGCGACTATTACGAGCAGTACTTC. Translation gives CSGRSDYYEQYF.